The 10 T cell receptor beta chains below were found in one sample sequenced in a study of blood T cell repertoires in COVID-19. The data were produced by immunoSEQ multiplex PCR, yet TCRdb's version contains in-frame clones alone and is incomplete. The sample shows about 180,000 clones, around 82% of them seen only once. Source material: peripheral blood. All receptors derive from a man aged 18 to 30 with active or convalescent COVID-19.

The genes are TRBV6-1 and TRBJ1-5, with D hard to call. The V gene's germline CDR1 is MNHNS and CDR2 SASEGT. V was trimmed by 11 bases and J by 7 bases, leaving 18 bases between them. The CDR3 runs to 13 residues. The CDR3 region has the DNA TGTGCCGTGGATCTGGGCGCGAACCAGCCCCAGCATTTT. Its protein product is CAVDLGANQPQHF.

In this sample, this clone turned up once. The gene calls are TRBV4-2 and TRBJ2-6; TRBD2 matches at 9 bases. V was clipped by 4 bases and J by 0 bases; unmatched bases: 7. The germline V gene encodes CDR1 LGHNA and CDR2 YNFKEQ. The CDR3 loop spans 18 amino acids. The CDR3 bases are TGTGCCAGCAGCCTGCGCGGGGGGGGAGACTCTGGGGCCAACGTCCTGACTTTC. It is translated as CASSLRGGGDSGANVLTF.

The rearrangement links TRBV5-6 to TRBJ2-1; tentative D call: TRBD1 (5 bases). V lost 4 bases, J lost 9 bases, and 14 bases lay in between. CDR3 length: 13 residues. From germline, CDR1 is SGHDT and CDR2 YYEEEE. The CDR3 sequence is CASSQTESAEQFF. The CDR3 coding sequence is TGTGCCAGCAGCCAGACAGAATCAGCTGAGCAGTTCTTC.

The chain uses TRBV25-1 and TRBJ2-5; the D gene is possibly TRBD2 (6 bases). Germline lookup yields CDR1 MGHDK and CDR2 SYGVNS. The V end lost 2 bases, the J end lost 0 bases, and 13 bases lay between the germline ends. This CDR3 has 16 amino acids. The CDR3 region has the DNA TGTGCCAGCAGTGAAGGGGGAACGGGGGACCAAGAGACCCAGTACTTC. Amino acids: CASSEGGTGDQETQYF.

The rearrangement uses TRBV7-2 and TRBJ1-1; 7 bases align to TRBD1. CDR1 is SGHTA and CDR2 is FQGNSA in the germline V gene. CDR3 size: 13 residues. V dropped 7 bases and J dropped 5; count of bases not matched to a gene: 7. CDR3 sequence: CASTPTGRTEAFF. The CDR3 DNA reads as TGTGCCAGCACCCCGACAGGGAGAACTGAAGCTTTCTTT.

The chain carries TRBV6-5 and TRBJ1-5; D perhaps matches TRBD1 (6 bases). CDR1 and CDR2 (germline): MNHEY, SVGAGI. The germline V and J ends were trimmed by 6 bases and 11 bases, with 17 bases remaining between them. The CDR3 runs 13 residues. The CDR3 is CASRGAAQSAQHF. The DNA of the CDR3 is TGTGCCAGCAGGGGGGCCGCTCAATCAGCCCAGCATTTT.

V is TRBV10-3 and J is TRBJ2-1; the match to TRBD2 covers 10 bases. Germline assignment: CDR1 ENHRY and CDR2 SYGVKD. The CDR3 runs 15 residues. Unmatched junction bases numbered 3, after V lost 3 bases and J lost 4 bases. CDR3 amino acids: CAISDRAGGYNEQFF. CDR3 coding DNA: TGTGCCATCAGTGATAGAGCGGGGGGGTACAATGAGCAGTTCTTC.

Written as DNA, the CDR3 is TGTGCCAGCAGCTTAGGAGGCGGACAGGGGAAATCCTATGGCTACACCTTC. Protein: CASSLGGGQGKSYGYTF. The V gene is TRBV7-9, the J gene TRBJ1-2; 9 bases agree with TRBD1. The CDR3 totals 17 residues. J lost 4 bases, V lost 1 base, and 10 bases had no gene match. The germline V gene encodes CDR1 SEHNR and CDR2 FQNEAQ (reference sequence).

In its sample, this clone was seen a few times. The chain employs TRBV7-8 and TRBJ2-1; perhaps TRBD2 as D (5 bases). The CDR3 spans 15 residues. V lost 4 bases to trimming and J lost 2 bases, with 12 bases between them. CDR1 and CDR2 (germline): SGHVS, FQNEAQ. The CDR3 sequence: CASSSGLMAYNEQFF. The CDR3 bases are TGTGCCAGCAGCTCCGGACTGATGGCCTACAATGAGCAGTTCTTC. The whole variable domain, filled in from reference TRBV7-8 and TRBJ2-1, reads GAGVSQSPRYKVAKRGQDVALRCDPISGHVSLFWYQQALGQGPEFLTYFQNEAQLDKSGLPSDRFFAERPEGSVSTLKIQRTQQEDSAVYLCASSSGLMAYNEQFFGPGTRLTVL.

The chain couples TRBV29-1 to TRBJ2-7, with D possibly TRBD1 on 5 matching bases. V was trimmed by 2 bases and J by 7 bases, leaving 18 bases between them. Germline assignment: CDR1 SQVTM and CDR2 ANQGSEA. The CDR3 is 14 residues long. In nucleotides, the CDR3 is TGCAGCGTTGAATATTCGGCAGGGCTGAGGGAGCAGTACTTC. Translating it yields CSVEYSAGLREQYF.